One and the same sample provided the 6 T cell receptor beta chains below, sequenced in a study of tumor-infiltrating lymphocytes in localized non-small cell lung cancer. The assay was immunoSEQ multiplex PCR, and TCRdb's table has in-frame clones only and misses some. The data contain roughly 13,000 clones, around 75% of them seen just once; the ten biggest clones take up about 4%. The sequenced material came from lung tumor tissue. The receptors here all came from a human donor with non-small cell lung cancer.

This chain uses TRBV2 with TRBJ1-1; D is undetermined. The CDR3 has 17 amino acids. The germline CDR1 and CDR2 sequences are SNHLY and FYNNEI. V was pared by 6 bases and J by 2 bases, with 22 bases between. The CDR3 here is CASSGGPRTDANTEAFF. CDR3 in DNA: TGTGCCAGCAGCGGTGGACCCAGGACGGACGCAAACACTGAAGCTTTCTTT.

The V gene is TRBV7-9, the J gene TRBJ2-7, with 7 bases matching TRBD1. Per the germline V gene, CDR1 is SEHNR and CDR2 is FQNEAQ (reference sequence). The V segment lost 6 bases and the J segment 5 bases; nucleotides outside the gene matches: 4. The CDR3 sequence is 12 residues long. The CDR3 coding sequence is TGTGCCAGCAGGTCCGACAGGGACGAGCAGTACTTC. This encodes CASRSDRDEQYF.

CDR3 sequence (DNA): TGCAGCGTTGGGAATGTGCAGCTCGGAGCGGCGGGAGCTTTCTTT. Translation gives CSVGNVQLGAAGAFF. J is TRBJ1-1 and V is TRBV29-1; D gene ambiguous. Deletions cut 4 bases from V and 10 bases from J, with 25 bases between. Germline V lookup: CDR1 SQVTM, CDR2 ANQGSEA. The CDR3 totals 15 residues.

This chain uses TRBV15 with TRBJ2-3; TRBD1 matches at 8 bases. The CDR3 is 15 amino acids. Germline V gene sequence: CDR1 LNHNV, CDR2 YYDKDF (reference sequence). The V gene end was trimmed by 6 bases and the J gene end by 2 bases; junction bases not matched to a gene: 7. As DNA, the CDR3 is TGTGCCACCAGGAGGACAGGGATCGTCACAGATACGCAGTATTTT. Its translation is CATRRTGIVTDTQYF.

The chain recombines TRBV11-2 with TRBJ2-7, with 8 bases identical to TRBD2. Per germline, CDR1 SGHAT and CDR2 FQNNGV. The CDR3 loop spans 17 amino acids. V gave up 5 bases and J gave up 0 bases; unmatched junction bases: 12. The CDR3 DNA reads as TGTGCCAGCAGCCCCAGAGGGGGACTAGGGAGCTCCTACGAGCAGTACTTC. Its protein is CASSPRGGLGSSYEQYF.

This sequence joins TRBV2 and TRBJ2-3; D perhaps matches TRBD2 (6 bases). Trimming removed 5 bases from V and 2 bases from J, with 14 bases in between. Germline V lookup: CDR1 SNHLY, CDR2 FYNNEI. The CDR3 runs to 15 residues. This chain's CDR3 is CASSLTRSPTDTQYF. The CDR3 bases are TGTGCCAGCAGTCTGACTAGATCCCCCACAGATACGCAGTATTTT.